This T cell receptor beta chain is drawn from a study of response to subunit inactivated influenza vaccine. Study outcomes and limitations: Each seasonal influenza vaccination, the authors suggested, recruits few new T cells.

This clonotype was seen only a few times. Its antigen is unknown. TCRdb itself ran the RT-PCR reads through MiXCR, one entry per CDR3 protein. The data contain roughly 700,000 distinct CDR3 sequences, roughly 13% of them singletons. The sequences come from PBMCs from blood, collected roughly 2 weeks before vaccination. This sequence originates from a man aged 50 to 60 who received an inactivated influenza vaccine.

The CDR3 coding sequence is TGCAGCGCCGGTTTATCCTATGGCTACACCTTC. Translating gives CSAGLSYGYTF. The rearrangement uses TRBV29-1 and TRBJ1-2; D is undetermined. Per the germline V gene, CDR1 is SQVTM and CDR2 is ANQGSEA. CDR3 length equals 11 residues. Trimming left V 7 bases short and J 4 bases short, with 10 bases between.